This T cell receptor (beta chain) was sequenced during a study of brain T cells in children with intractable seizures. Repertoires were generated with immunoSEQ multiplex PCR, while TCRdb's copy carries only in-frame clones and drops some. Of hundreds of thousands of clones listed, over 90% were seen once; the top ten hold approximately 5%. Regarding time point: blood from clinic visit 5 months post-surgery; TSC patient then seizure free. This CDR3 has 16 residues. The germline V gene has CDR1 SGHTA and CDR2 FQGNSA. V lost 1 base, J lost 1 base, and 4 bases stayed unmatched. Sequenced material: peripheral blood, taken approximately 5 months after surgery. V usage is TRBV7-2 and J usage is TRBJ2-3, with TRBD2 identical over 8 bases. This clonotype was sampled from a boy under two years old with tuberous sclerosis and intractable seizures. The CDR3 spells CASSLVPAGGTDTQYF. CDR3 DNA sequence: TGTGCCAGCAGCTTAGTTCCAGCGGGGGGCACAGATACGCAGTATTTT.